This is a list of T cell receptor beta chains from one sample in a study of blood T cell repertoires in COVID-19. Assay: immunoSEQ multiplex PCR; the TCRdb copy retains only in-frame clones and omits some. The repertoire holds 170,000 or so clones, with approximately 90% as singletons. The specimen sequenced was peripheral blood. These receptors were obtained from a young woman who had recovered from COVID-19. Each CDR3 is given with its conserved first and last residue.

V gene	J gene	CDR3 protein
TRBV3-1/TRBV3-2	TRBJ2-3	CASSQMSRGTQYF
TRBV18	TRBJ2-5	CASSNPRGQAGRETQYF
TRBV18	TRBJ1-1	CASSPETGLLNTEAFF
TRBV4-1	TRBJ2-1	CASSQVSGGAVREQFF
TRBV7-3	TRBJ2-1	CASSLRGAGASYNEQFF
TRBV3-1/TRBV3-2	TRBJ1-6	CASSQDQGANSPLHF
TRBV4-1	TRBJ1-5	CASSQDGGGRGQPQHF
TRBV5-4	TRBJ2-1	CASSGLGGNNEQFF
TRBV25-1	TRBJ2-1	CASSGSPLAGIYNEQFF
TRBV27	TRBJ1-2	CASSLFQGAIGYTF
TRBV5-1	TRBJ2-7	CASSSGQAYYEQYF
TRBV15	TRBJ2-2	CATSMAKGVAGGPNTGELFF
TRBV29-1	TRBJ1-3	CSVGDRAGNTIYF
TRBV4-1	TRBJ1-5	CASSQELGQRQPQHF
TRBV2	TRBJ1-4	CASSEALLGFNEKLFF
TRBV2	TRBJ2-2	CASSAGLPTGELFF
TRBV7-3	TRBJ2-7	CASSLYGSHEQYF
TRBV6-4	TRBJ1-1	CASSVYTTENEAFF
TRBV10-3	TRBJ2-7	CAISEGLGGAYEQYF
TRBV5-1	TRBJ1-1	CASSLVPENTEAFF
TRBV2	TRBJ1-1	CASSKLQDTEAFF
TRBV18	TRBJ2-7	CASSPPSQPYEQYF